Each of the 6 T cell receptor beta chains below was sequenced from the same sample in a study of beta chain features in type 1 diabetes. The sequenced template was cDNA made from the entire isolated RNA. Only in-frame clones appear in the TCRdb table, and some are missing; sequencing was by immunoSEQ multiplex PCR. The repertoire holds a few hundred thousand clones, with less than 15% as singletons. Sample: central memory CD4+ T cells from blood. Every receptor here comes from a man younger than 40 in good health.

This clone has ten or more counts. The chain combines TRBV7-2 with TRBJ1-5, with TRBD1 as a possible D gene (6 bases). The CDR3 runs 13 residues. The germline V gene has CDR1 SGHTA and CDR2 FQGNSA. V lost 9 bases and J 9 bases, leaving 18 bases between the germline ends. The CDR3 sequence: CASADRSLRPQHF. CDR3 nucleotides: TGTGCCAGTGCTGACAGGTCCTTGAGGCCCCAGCATTTT.

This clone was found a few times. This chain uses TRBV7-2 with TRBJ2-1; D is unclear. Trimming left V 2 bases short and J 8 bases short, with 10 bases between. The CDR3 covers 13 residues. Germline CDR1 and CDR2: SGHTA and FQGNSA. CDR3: CASSLLRGDEQFF. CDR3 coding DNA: TGTGCCAGCAGCTTACTAAGAGGTGATGAGCAGTTCTTC.

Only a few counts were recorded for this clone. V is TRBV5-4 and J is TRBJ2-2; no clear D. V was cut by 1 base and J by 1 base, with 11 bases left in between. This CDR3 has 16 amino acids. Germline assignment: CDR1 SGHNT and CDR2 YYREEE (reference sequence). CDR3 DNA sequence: TGTGCCAGCAGCTTGTTAGCTAGAGGGAACACCGGGGAGCTGTTTTTT. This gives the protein CASSLLARGNTGELFF.

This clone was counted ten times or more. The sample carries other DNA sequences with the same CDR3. CDR3 residues: CASSQAGLNTEAFF. In nucleotides, the CDR3 is TGTGCCAGCAGCCAAGCTGGGTTGAACACTGAAGCTTTCTTT. The chain employs TRBV14 and TRBJ1-1; unclear D gene. The length of the CDR3 is 14 residues. V was pared by 1 base and J by 0 bases, with 6 bases between. Germline V gene sequence: CDR1 SGHDN, CDR2 FVKESK. The entire variable domain, with the rest obtained from reference TRBV14 and TRBJ1-1, is as follows: EAGVTQFPSHSVIEKGQTVTLRCDPISGHDNLYWYRRVMGKEIKFLLHFVKESKQDESGMPNNRFLAERTGGTYSTLKVQPAELEDSGVYFCASSQAGLNTEAFFGQGTRLTVV.

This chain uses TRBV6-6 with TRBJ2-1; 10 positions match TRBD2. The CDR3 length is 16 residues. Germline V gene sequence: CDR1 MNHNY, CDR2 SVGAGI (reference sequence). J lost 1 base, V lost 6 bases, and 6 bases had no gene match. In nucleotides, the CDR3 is TGTGCCAGCAGCCGAGGACTAGCGGATTCCTACAATGAGCAGTTCTTC. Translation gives CASSRGLADSYNEQFF.

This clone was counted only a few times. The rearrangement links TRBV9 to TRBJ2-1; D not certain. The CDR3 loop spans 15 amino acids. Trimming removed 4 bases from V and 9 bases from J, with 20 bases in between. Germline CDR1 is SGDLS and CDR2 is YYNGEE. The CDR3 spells CASSPSLGWMVEQFF. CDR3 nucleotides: TGTGCCAGCAGCCCCTCGCTCGGTTGGATGGTTGAGCAGTTCTTC.